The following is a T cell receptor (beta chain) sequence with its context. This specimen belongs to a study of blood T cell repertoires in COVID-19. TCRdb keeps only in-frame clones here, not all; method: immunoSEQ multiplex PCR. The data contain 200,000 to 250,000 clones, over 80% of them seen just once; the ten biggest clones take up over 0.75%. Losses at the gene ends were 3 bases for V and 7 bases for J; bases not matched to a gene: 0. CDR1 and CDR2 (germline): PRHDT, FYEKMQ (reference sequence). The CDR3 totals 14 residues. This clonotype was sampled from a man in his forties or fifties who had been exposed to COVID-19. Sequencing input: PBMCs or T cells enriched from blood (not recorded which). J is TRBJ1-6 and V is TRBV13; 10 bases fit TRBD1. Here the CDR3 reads CASSLDRGNSPLHF. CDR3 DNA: TGTGCCAGCAGCTTGGACAGGGGGAATTCACCCCTCCACTTT.